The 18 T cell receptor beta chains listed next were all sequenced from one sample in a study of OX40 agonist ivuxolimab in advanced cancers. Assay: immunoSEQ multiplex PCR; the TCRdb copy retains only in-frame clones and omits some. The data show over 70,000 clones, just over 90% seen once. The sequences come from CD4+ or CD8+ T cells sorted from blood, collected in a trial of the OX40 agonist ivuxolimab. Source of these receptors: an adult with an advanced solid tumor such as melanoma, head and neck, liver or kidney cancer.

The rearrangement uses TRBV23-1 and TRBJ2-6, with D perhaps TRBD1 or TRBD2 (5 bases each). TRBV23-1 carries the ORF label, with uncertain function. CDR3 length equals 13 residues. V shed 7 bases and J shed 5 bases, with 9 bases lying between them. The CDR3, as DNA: TGCGCCAGCACCGGGGCCTGGGCCAACGTCCTGACTTTC. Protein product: CASTGAWANVLTF.

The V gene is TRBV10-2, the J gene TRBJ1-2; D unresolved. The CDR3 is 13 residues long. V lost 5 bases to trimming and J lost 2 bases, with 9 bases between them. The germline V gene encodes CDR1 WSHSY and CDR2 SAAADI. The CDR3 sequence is CASSPTANYGYTF. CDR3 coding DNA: TGCGCCAGCAGTCCGACTGCCAACTATGGCTACACCTTC.

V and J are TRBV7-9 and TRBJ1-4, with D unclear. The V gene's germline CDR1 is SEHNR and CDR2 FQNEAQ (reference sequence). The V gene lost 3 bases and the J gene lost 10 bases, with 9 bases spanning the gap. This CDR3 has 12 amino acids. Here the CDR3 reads CASSFTGIKLFF. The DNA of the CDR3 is TGTGCCAGCAGCTTCACCGGGATAAAACTGTTTTTT.

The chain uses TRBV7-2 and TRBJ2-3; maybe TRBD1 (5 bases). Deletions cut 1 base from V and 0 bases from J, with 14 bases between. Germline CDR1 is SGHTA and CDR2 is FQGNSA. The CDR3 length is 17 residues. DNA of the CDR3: TGTGCCAGCAGCTTAGTCAGGGCGAGACTTAGCACAGATACGCAGTATTTT. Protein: CASSLVRARLSTDTQYF.

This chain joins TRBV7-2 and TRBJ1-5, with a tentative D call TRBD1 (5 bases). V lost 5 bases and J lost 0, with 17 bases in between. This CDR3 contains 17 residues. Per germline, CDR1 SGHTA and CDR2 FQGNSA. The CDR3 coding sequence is TGTGCCAGCAGCCCCATGGGGGGAAGTTATAGCAATCAGCCCCAGCATTTT. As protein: CASSPMGGSYSNQPQHF.

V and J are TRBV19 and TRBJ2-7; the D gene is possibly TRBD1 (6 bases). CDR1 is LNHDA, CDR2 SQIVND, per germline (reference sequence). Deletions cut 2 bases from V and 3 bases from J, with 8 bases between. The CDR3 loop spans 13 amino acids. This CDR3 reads CASSINRDYEQYF. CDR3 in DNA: TGTGCCAGTAGTATAAACAGGGACTACGAGCAGTACTTC.

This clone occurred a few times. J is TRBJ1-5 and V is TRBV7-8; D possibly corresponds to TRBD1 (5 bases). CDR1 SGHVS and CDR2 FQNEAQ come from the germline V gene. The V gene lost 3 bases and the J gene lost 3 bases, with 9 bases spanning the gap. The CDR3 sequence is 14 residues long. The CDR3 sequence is CASSLRGDNQPQHF. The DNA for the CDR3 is TGTGCCAGCAGCTTGAGGGGAGACAATCAGCCCCAGCATTTT.

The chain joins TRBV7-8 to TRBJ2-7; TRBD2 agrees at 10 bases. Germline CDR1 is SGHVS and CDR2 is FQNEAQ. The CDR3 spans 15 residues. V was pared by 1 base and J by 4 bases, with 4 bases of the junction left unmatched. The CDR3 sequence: CASSLVLAGEYEQYF. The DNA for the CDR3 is TGTGCCAGCAGCTTAGTCCTAGCGGGAGAGTACGAGCAGTACTTC.

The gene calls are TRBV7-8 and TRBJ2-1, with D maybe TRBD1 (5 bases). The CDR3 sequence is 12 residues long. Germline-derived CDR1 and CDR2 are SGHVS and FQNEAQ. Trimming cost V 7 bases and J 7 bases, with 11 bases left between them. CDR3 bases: TGTGCCAGCACCTCCCAGGGTAATGAGCAGTTCTTC. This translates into CASTSQGNEQFF.

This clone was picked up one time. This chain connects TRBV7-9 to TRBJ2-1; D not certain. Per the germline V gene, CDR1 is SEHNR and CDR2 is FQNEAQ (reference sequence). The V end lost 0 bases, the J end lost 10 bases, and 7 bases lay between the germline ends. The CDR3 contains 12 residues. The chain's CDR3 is CASSLASTEQFF. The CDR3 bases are TGTGCCAGCAGCTTAGCCTCGACCGAGCAGTTCTTC.

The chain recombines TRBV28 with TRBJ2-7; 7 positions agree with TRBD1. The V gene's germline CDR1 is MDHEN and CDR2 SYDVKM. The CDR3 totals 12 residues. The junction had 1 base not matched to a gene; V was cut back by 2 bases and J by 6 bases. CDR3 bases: TGTGCCAGCAGTTTAAGGGGGCGCGAGCAGTACTTC. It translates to CASSLRGREQYF.

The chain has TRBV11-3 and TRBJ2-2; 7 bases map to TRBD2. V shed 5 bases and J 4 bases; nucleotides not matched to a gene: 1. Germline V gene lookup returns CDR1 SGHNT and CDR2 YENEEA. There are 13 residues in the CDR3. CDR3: CASSRTSTGELFF. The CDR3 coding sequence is TGTGCCAGCAGCAGGACTAGCACCGGGGAGCTGTTTTTT.

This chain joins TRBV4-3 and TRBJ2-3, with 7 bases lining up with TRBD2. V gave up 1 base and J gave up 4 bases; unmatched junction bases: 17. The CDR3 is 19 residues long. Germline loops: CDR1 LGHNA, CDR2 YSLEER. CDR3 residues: CASSQGSIGAGEPPDTQYF. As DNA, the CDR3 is TGCGCCAGCAGCCAAGGGAGCATAGGGGCGGGAGAGCCCCCAGATACGCAGTATTTT.

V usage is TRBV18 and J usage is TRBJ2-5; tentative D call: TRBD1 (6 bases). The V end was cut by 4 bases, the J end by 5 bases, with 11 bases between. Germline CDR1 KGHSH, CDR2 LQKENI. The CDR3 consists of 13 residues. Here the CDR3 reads CASSRGHEETQYF. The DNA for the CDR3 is TGTGCCAGCTCACGGGGACATGAGGAGACCCAGTACTTC.

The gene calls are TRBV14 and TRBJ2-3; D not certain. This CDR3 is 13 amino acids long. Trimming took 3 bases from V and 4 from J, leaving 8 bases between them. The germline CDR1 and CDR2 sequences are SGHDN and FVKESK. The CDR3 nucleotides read TGTGCCAGCAGCCATATTGATCCAGATACGCAGTATTTT. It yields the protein CASSHIDPDTQYF.

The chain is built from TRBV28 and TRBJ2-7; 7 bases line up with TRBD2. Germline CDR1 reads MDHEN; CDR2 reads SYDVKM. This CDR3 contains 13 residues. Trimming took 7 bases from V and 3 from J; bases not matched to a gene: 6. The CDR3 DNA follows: TGTGCCAGCAAAGAGGGAGGGCTCTACGAGCAGTACTTC. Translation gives CASKEGGLYEQYF.

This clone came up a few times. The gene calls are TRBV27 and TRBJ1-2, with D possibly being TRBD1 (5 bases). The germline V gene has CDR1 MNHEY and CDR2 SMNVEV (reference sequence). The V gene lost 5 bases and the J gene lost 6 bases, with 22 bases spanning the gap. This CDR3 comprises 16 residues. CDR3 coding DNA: TGTGCCAGCAGTGGGGCTGCCAGGGCAACGTTGGATGGCTACACCTTC. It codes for CASSGAARATLDGYTF.

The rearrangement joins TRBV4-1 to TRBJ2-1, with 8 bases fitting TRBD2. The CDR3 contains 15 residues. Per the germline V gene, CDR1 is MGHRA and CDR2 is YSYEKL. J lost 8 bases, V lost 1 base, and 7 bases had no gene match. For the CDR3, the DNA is TGCGCCAGCAGCCAAGTAGACGGGAGGGCCGATGAGCAGTTCTTC. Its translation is CASSQVDGRADEQFF.